This T cell receptor (beta chain) appears in the sequencing data of a study of control samples from healthy donors and cancer patients. Sequencing used immunoSEQ multiplex PCR; TCRdb keeps in-frame clones, though not all of them. The sample records fewer than 65,000 clones, 80% being singletons. Germline V gene lookup returns CDR1 GTSNPN and CDR2 SVGIG (reference sequence). This CDR3 contains 14 residues. Trimming cost V 4 bases and J 2 bases; bases outside gene matches: 4. This clonotype was obtained from a man aged 65 to 85 in good health. The source material was blood. V and J are TRBV30 and TRBJ2-7; 11 bases match TRBD2. This CDR3 reads CAWNLAGGPYEQYF. CDR3 DNA: TGTGCCTGGAACCTAGCGGGGGGCCCCTACGAGCAGTACTTC. The complete variable domain, with remaining parts taken from reference TRBV30 and TRBJ2-7, reads SQTIHQWPATLVQPVGSPLSLECTVEGTSNPNLYWYRQAAGRGLQLLFYSVGIGQISSEVPQNLSASRPQDRQFILSSKKLLLSDSGFYLCAWNLAGGPYEQYFGPGTRLTVT.